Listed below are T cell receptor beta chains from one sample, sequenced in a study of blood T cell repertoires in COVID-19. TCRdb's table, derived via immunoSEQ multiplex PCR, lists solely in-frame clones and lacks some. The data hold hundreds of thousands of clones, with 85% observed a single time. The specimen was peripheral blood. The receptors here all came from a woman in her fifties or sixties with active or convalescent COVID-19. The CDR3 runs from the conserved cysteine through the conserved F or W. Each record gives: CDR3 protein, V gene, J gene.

CDR3 protein: CASSRADGSSGNTIYF
V gene: TRBV5-1
J gene: TRBJ1-3

CDR3 protein: CASSPGQGAGGYTF
V gene: TRBV18
J gene: TRBJ1-2

CDR3 protein: CASSETGAGQPQHF
V gene: TRBV6-1
J gene: TRBJ1-5

CDR3 protein: CASSELAGGFPRISDTQYF
V gene: TRBV2
J gene: TRBJ2-3

CDR3 protein: CASSLDRGMNTEAFF
V gene: TRBV5-1
J gene: TRBJ1-1

CDR3 protein: CASNFRTTGGSSPLHF
V gene: TRBV19
J gene: TRBJ1-6

CDR3 protein: CASSRDTTDEKLFF
V gene: TRBV3-1/TRBV3-2
J gene: TRBJ1-4

CDR3 protein: CASASRPNTGELFF
V gene: TRBV10-1
J gene: TRBJ2-2

CDR3 protein: CASSPGGRGLGNTIYF
V gene: TRBV5-1
J gene: TRBJ1-3

CDR3 protein: CSVPDRGHSNTGELFF
V gene: TRBV29-1
J gene: TRBJ2-2

CDR3 protein: CASSLQGFGQPQHF
V gene: TRBV7-9
J gene: TRBJ1-5

CDR3 protein: CASKASGSVEQFF
V gene: TRBV28
J gene: TRBJ2-1

CDR3 protein: CASSQDLRAGTYNEQFF
V gene: TRBV3-1/TRBV3-2
J gene: TRBJ2-1

CDR3 protein: CASILTVKSTEAFF
V gene: TRBV6-5
J gene: TRBJ1-1

CDR3 protein: CASSQGSDRGPFEQYF
V gene: TRBV5-4
J gene: TRBJ2-7

CDR3 protein: CASSGRDFIDEKLFF
V gene: TRBV28
J gene: TRBJ1-4

CDR3 protein: CASGLAAFSSYEQYF
V gene: TRBV28
J gene: TRBJ2-7

CDR3 protein: CASSQYLSGLAYNEQFF
V gene: TRBV4-1
J gene: TRBJ2-1

CDR3 protein: CAISDRQGDEKLFF
V gene: TRBV10-3
J gene: TRBJ1-4

CDR3 protein: CASSLTSGRREQFF
V gene: TRBV18
J gene: TRBJ2-1

CDR3 protein: CAWSVRQRDTQYF
V gene: TRBV30
J gene: TRBJ2-3

CDR3 protein: CASSLKLAGGSHNEQFF
V gene: TRBV5-1
J gene: TRBJ2-1